These 3 T cell receptor beta chains share one sample of origin, sequenced in a study of blood T cell repertoires in COVID-19. Here immunoSEQ multiplex PCR was the method, and the copy in TCRdb shows in-frame clones only, minus some. The profile shows tens of thousands of clones, 88% of them singletons. The sequenced material came from peripheral blood. The receptor set was obtained from a woman aged 70-85 years with acute or convalescent COVID-19.

In this sample, this clone turned up a few times. The chain recombines TRBV28 with TRBJ1-4; D perhaps matches TRBD1 (5 bases). Germline V gene lookup returns CDR1 MDHEN and CDR2 SYDVKM. The CDR3 runs 14 residues. V shed 2 bases and J shed 5 bases, with 9 bases lying between them. The CDR3 here is CASSLAGLNEKLFF. CDR3 DNA: TGTGCCAGCAGTTTAGCAGGGCTCAATGAAAAACTGTTTTTT.

This clone was seen only once. The genes are TRBV5-6 and TRBJ2-2; weak D call: TRBD2 (5 bases). The CDR3 covers 17 residues. Between the trimmed V and J ends, which lost 1 base and 1 base, there was a span of 14 bases. Germline lookup yields CDR1 SGHDT and CDR2 YYEEEE. CDR3 DNA sequence: TGTGCCAGCAGCTTGATTCCCGGGAACTTGAACACCGGGGAGCTGTTTTTT. This codes for CASSLIPGNLNTGELFF.

The J gene is TRBJ1-5, the V gene TRBV28; 7 bases are shared with TRBD1. Trimming removed 4 bases from V and 0 bases from J; junction bases left unmatched: 12. The V gene's germline CDR1 is MDHEN and CDR2 SYDVKM. The CDR3 contains 18 residues. CDR3 coding DNA: TGTGCCAGCAGTTCGGTTTTGGGACAGTCCTTTAGCAATCAGCCCCAGCATTTT. Translation: CASSSVLGQSFSNQPQHF.